This TCR beta chain was sequenced in a study of cytomegalovirus exposure and HLA in healthy donors. V lost 1 base to trimming and J lost 7 bases; unmatched junction nucleotides: 4. The CDR3 consists of 15 residues. From germline, CDR1 is SGHDT and CDR2 YYEEEE. The PCR employed 60 Vbeta primers together with 13 Jbeta primers. Assay used: immunoSEQ multiplex PCR; TCRdb lists only in-frame clones, some missing. The sample contains under 200,000 clones, over 75% of which appear only once. Notes on the study in general: CMV serostatus was the sole immune exposure data available. There was a cluster of highly shared sequence variants that was likely a sequencing artifact. Some V segments, TRBV6-2 and TRBV6-3 among them, were indistinguishable and were therefore excluded.

This clone was observed a few times. The antigen remains undetermined. The gene calls are TRBV5-6 and TRBJ2-3, with 12 bases matching TRBD2. The TCR sequence derives from a female donor in good health and CMV-seronegative. Sequenced input: PBMCs. The chain's CDR3 is CASSLRTSGANTQYF. CDR3 coding DNA: TGTGCCAGCAGCTTGCGGACTAGCGGGGCAAATACGCAGTATTTT.